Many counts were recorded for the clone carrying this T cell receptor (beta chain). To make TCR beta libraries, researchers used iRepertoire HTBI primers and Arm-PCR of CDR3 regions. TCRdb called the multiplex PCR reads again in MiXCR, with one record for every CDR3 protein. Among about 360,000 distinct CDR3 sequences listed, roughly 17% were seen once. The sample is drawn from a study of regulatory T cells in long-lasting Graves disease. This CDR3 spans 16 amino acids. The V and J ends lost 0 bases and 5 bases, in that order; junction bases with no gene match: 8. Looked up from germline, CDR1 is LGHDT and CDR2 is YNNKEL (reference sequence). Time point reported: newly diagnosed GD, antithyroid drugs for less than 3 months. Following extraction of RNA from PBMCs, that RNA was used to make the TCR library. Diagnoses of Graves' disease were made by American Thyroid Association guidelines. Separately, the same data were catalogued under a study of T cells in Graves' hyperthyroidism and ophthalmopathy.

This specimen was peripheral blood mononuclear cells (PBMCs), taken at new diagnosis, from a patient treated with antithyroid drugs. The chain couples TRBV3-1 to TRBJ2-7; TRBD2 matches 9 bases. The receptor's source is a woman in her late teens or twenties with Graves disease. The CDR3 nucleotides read TGTGCCAGCAGCCAAGAACGCCTAGCGGGAACCAACGAGCAGTACTTC. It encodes CASSQERLAGTNEQYF.